A single sample gave rise to the 5 T cell receptor beta chains below, sequenced in a study of identical twins. MiXCR, applied by TCRdb to the 5' RACE reads, yields one record per CDR3 protein. The data show about 660,000 distinct CDR3 sequences, 8% to 9% seen once. The same specimen was also included in a second study, on yellow fever vaccine responses in identical twins.

The specimen was PBMCs. The receptors originated from a woman between 18 and 29 years old in good health.

This clonotype was seen a few times. The chain uses TRBV6-6 and TRBJ2-2; the D gene is possibly TRBD2 (6 bases). The V gene's germline CDR1 is MNHNY and CDR2 SVGAGI (reference sequence). Deletions cut 7 bases from V and 4 bases from J, with 10 bases between. This CDR3 region has 13 residues. CDR3 coding DNA: TGTGCCAGCATTCGGGGGATCACCGGGGAGCTGTTTTTT. Translating it yields CASIRGITGELFF.

This clonotype has just a few counts. The V call is TRBV20-1, the J call TRBJ2-1; 13 bases match TRBD2. The germline V gene has CDR1 DFQATT and CDR2 SNEGSKA (reference sequence). The CDR3 totals 19 residues. V was clipped by 0 bases and J by 4 bases; unmatched bases: 12. CDR3 protein: CSARDPHTSGRASYNEQFF. CDR3 DNA: TGCAGTGCTAGAGATCCTCATACTAGCGGGAGGGCCTCTTACAATGAGCAGTTCTTC.

The rearrangement uses TRBV7-2 and TRBJ2-3, with 9 bases lining up with TRBD2. Germline CDR1 is SGHTA and CDR2 is FQGNSA. Trimming took 2 bases from V and 8 from J; bases not matched to a gene: 5. The CDR3 has 14 amino acids. CDR3 DNA: TGTGCCAGCAGCTTATCGGCGGGGGGGCGTACGCAGTATTTT. It codes for CASSLSAGGRTQYF. Supplemented by reference TRBV7-2 and TRBJ2-3, the full variable domain reads GAGVSQSPSNKVTEKGKDVELRCDPISGHTALYWYRQSLGQGLEFLIYFQGNSAPDKSGLPSDRFSAERTGGSVSTLTIQRTQQEDSAVYLCASSLSAGGRTQYFGPGTRLTVL.

This clonotype was seen more than once but under ten times. The chain carries TRBV14 and TRBJ2-1; D is possibly TRBD1 or TRBD2 (6 bases each). CDR1 is SGHDN, CDR2 FVKESK, per germline. The CDR3 runs to 15 residues. V was clipped by 2 bases and J by 3 bases, with 11 bases between them. As DNA, the CDR3 is TGTGCCAGCAGCCAACGGGGGCAGAACTACAATGAGCAGTTCTTC. It is translated as CASSQRGQNYNEQFF.

V usage is TRBV10-3 and J usage is TRBJ2-5; tentative D call: TRBD1 (6 bases). The germline CDR1 and CDR2 sequences are ENHRY and SYGVKD. V was pared by 2 bases and J by 5 bases, with 9 bases between. The CDR3 has 13 residues. CDR3 loop: CAISEGQRETQYF. CDR3 sequence (DNA): TGTGCCATCAGTGAGGGACAGCGGGAGACCCAGTACTTC.